The subject of this entry is one T cell receptor beta chain. As yet, its antigen is unknown. This entry comes from a study of T cell responses to AZD1222 COVID-19 vaccine. Study-level findings and limits: Clonal diversity was possibly underestimated; the donors were predominantly white British and more often female. Elevations in Spike-specific TCR breadth and depth followed administration of two AZD1222 doses.

The CDR3 contains 12 residues. Trimming removed 6 bases at V and 8 bases at J, with 13 bases between. The assay was immunoSEQ multiplex PCR, and TCRdb's table has in-frame clones only and misses some. The table has roughly 140,000 clones, 90% to 95% seen once; the top ten hold around 12%. V and J are TRBV12-3 or TRBV12-4 and TRBJ1-2; TRBD1 might be the D (5 bases). This TCR was sampled from an adult who had recovered from COVID-19. This sample comprised peripheral blood, obtained after recovery from COVID-19. The DNA of the CDR3 is TGTGCCAGCAGCCCCGGGGGTCTAGGCTACACCTTC. This gives the protein CASSPGGLGYTF.